This T cell receptor (beta chain) originates from a study of blood T cell repertoires in COVID-19 (dated by TCRdb to 2020 to 2021). With regard to the full study: The collaborator samples originated in the United States, Italy and Spain and spanned the acute and convalescent phases of COVID-19. The repertoires were released in a freely available public database meant as a resource for research on the immune response to SARS-CoV-2. The material from the prospective study consisted of cDNA or gDNA derived from T cells, B-cell-depleted T cells, or PBMCs. Deeply sampled blood TCRbeta repertoires from subjects exposed to, actively infected with, or recovered from COVID-19 were included in the dataset. The samples were drawn from the first 160 participants of the ongoing ImmuneRACE study and from over 950 subjects provided by 6 global collaborators. HLA class I and class II types, where available, came from metadata supplied by the sample provider rather than from assay-based typing. A de-identified subject ID, COVID-19 status, age in years and sex were almost always included in the sample metadata.

TCRbeta CDR3 regions were amplified from genomic DNA by means of the immunoSEQ Assay, a bias-controlled multiplex PCR. In the original analysis: The number of nucleated cells in each sample was estimated by amplification of reference gene primers within the assay. To quantify the absolute abundance of each unique TCRbeta CDR3 rearrangement, sequence reads were collapsed and filtered. For each sample, productive Simpson clonality was calculated by taking the square root of Simpson's diversity index across productive rearrangements. This immuneACCESS table, as held by TCRdb, lists in-frame sequences with V and J called but not all clones. Of the missing ones, under half trace to an unresolved V gene in checked studies; the others have no known cause. V and J calls and clone size are as listed in that table; D and trimming were resolved from the DNA. This sample comprises around 280,000 clones, around nine tenths of them detected only once. The ten top clones hold roughly 6.3% of the sample.

Taken from the germline V gene (reference sequence), the CDR1 and CDR2 loops are MNHEY and SMNVEV. V is clipped by 2 bases and J by 2 bases, and the sequence between their germline boundaries is 13 bases long. Taken from cysteine to phenylalanine, the CDR3 has 15 residues. Only CDR3 DNA remains: 45 bases, in frame from the first base. On this clone itself: Its specific antigen is unknown. Per-base qualities were not stored, and no clone one base away is much larger.

In the prospective study, participants were roughly 18 to 100 years old, resided in about two dozen geographic areas of the United States, and were enrolled through a virtual design. Cohort assignment in the prospective study relied on participant-reported clinical history from a screening survey and a study questionnaire. For ImmuneRACE Cohort 3, a participant was defined as recovered based on two consecutive negative NP/OP PCR tests, clearance by a healthcare professional, or resolution of symptoms. In the prospective study, whole blood, serum and a nasopharyngeal or oropharyngeal swab were collected from each participant by mobile phlebotomists. Prospective study participants could optionally give additional blood draws and questionnaires over an approximately two-month period. Prospective study blood samples were shipped either frozen or at room temperature before DNA extraction. Overall study results and their limits: The quantity of clinical and demographic metadata differed by source and by participant and was supplied without curation.

The TCR comes from a woman in her thirties or forties who had recovered from COVID-19. The V gene is TRBV27 and the J gene is TRBJ2-7; TRBD1 could be the D gene, as 6 bases match. The sequenced sample was PBMCs or T cells enriched from blood (not recorded which). Here the CDR3 is given as CASSLEGWGPYEQYF. Here is the DNA: TGTGCCAGCAGTTTAGAGGGGTGGGGGCCCTACGAGCAGTACTTC.